The TCR beta chain under discussion was sequenced for a study of blood T cells in healthy people across ages. Donor samples were obtained from healthy Caucasian individuals from Russia, aged roughly 6 to 90. A second PCR, run for about 7 to 12 cycles, used a sample-barcoded 5' primer plus a J-beta primer mix. From the 5' RACE reads, TCRdb called clonotypes with MiXCR, one entry per CDR3 protein. In the table there are about 930,000 distinct CDR3 sequences, 25% to 30% of which are singletons. The V gene end was trimmed by 6 bases and the J gene end by 5 bases; junction bases not matched to a gene: 4. The CDR3 is 13 residues long. In germline, CDR1 is SEHNR, CDR2 FQNEAQ (reference sequence). This clonotype was seen repeatedly, ten times or more. This sample also belongs to another study, concerning T cells of mothers and their children.

The TCR comes from a woman in her thirties or forties in good health. The sequencing input was blood. V is TRBV7-9 and J is TRBJ1-2; 9 bases are a match to TRBD1. CDR3 region: CASRRDRVYGYTF. CDR3 nucleotide sequence: TGTGCCAGCAGGCGGGACAGGGTGTATGGCTACACCTTC.